This T cell receptor beta chain was recovered during a study of vaccination and CD4 T cells after COVID-19. Overall study: Several convalescent cases were mild and one was severe, and all had been SARS-CoV-2 positive by nasal swab PCR. Vaccinees got either two BNT162b2 doses or two mRNA-1273 doses. Comprising six males and four females, the convalescent participants counted two Hispanic individuals among them.

Once obtained from cultured CD4+ T cells, the DNA was sequenced using the Oncomine TCR Beta short-read assay. TCRdb reprocessed the PCR reads with MiXCR, giving one entry per CDR3 protein. The table shows approximately 12,000 distinct CDR3 sequences, with 55% to 65% occurring only once. In the case of this clonotype: Its antigen is not known.

Treatment: roughly 10-day PBMC culture with coronavirus spike peptide pools or control peptides (ViraFEST assay). The CDR3 is 13 amino acids. The ends were cut back, 0 bases at V and 4 bases at J, with 6 bases in the middle. CDR1 is SGHNT, CDR2 YENEEA, per germline. The sequence was obtained from a human donor who had recovered from COVID-19. The V and J genes are TRBV11-3 and TRBJ1-2, with no clear D. The specimen was CD4+ T cells from blood, cultured in vitro, collected before SARS-CoV-2 vaccination. DNA of the CDR3: TGTGCCAGCAGCTTAGATTTGGGCTATGGCTACACCTTC. Translated, it gives CASSLDLGYGYTF.